Listed here is a single TCR beta chain. Its cognate antigen is unknown. Germline lookup yields CDR1 SGHDT and CDR2 YYEEEE. The CDR3 spans 16 residues. Trimming cost V 6 bases and J 2 bases, with 18 bases left between them. TCR beta CDR3 regions were amplified from RNA. First-round RT-PCR targeting the TCR CDR3 was performed with the HTBI primer set. TCRdb called the multiplex PCR reads again in MiXCR, with one record for every CDR3 protein. The sample has a few hundred thousand distinct CDR3 sequences, approximately 16% seen once. Stable Graves' hyperthyroidism denoted no ophthalmopathy progression over 18 months. With a duration under 2 months, the hyperthyroidism was newly diagnosed in patients aged 18 to 65. This sample is drawn from a study of T cells in Graves' hyperthyroidism and ophthalmopathy. For the study at large: Blood from the periphery was taken at initial diagnosis, before any treatment.

Study-wide results and caveats: Ophthalmopathy prediction by the model preceded onset by a median about 6.5 months.

The V gene is TRBV5-6, the J gene TRBJ1-3; D may be TRBD1 (6 bases). Sequencing used blood. The receptor's source is a man aged 40-49 years with Graves' hyperthyroidism. CDR3 sequence reads: CASTLSGVSAGNTIYF. The CDR3 DNA reads TGTGCCAGCACCTTATCAGGGGTATCGGCTGGAAACACCATATATTTT. The variable domain in full, completed from reference TRBV5-6 and TRBJ1-3, reads DAGVTQSPTHLIKTRGQQVTLRCSPKSGHDTVSWYQQALGQGPQFIFQYYEEEERQRGNFPDRFSGHQFPNYSSELNVNALLLGDSALYLCASTLSGVSAGNTIYFGEGSWLTVV.